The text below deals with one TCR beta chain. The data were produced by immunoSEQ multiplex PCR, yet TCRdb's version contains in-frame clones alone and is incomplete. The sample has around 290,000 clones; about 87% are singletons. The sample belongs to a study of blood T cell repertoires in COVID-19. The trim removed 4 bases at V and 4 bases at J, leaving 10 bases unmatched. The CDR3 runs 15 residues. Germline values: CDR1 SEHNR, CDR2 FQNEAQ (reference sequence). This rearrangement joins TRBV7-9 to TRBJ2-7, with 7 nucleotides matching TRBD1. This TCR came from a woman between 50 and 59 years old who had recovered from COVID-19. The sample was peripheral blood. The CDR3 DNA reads TGTGCCAGCAGCTCACGACAGGGATGGCATTACGAGCAGTACTTC. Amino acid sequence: CASSSRQGWHYEQYF.